A single sample gave rise to the 25 T cell receptor beta chains below, sequenced in a study of cytomegalovirus exposure and HLA in healthy donors. PCR employed 60 Vbeta and 13 Jbeta primers. TCRdb's copy holds only in-frame clones and misses some; the assay was immunoSEQ multiplex PCR. The sample lists about 190,000 clones, around 77% occurring once. The sample taken for sequencing was PBMCs. The receptor source for this set is a woman aged 18-29 years in good health and CMV-seronegative.

The J gene is TRBJ2-7, the V gene TRBV6-5, with 10 bases fitting TRBD2. CDR1 and CDR2 (germline): MNHEY, SVGAGI. Trimming took 0 bases from V and 5 from J; bases not matched to a gene: 1. The length of the CDR3 is 14 residues. The CDR3 nucleotides are TGTGCCAGCAGTTACTCCCTAGCGGGAGACGAGCAGTACTTC. Protein sequence: CASSYSLAGDEQYF.

The chain is built from TRBV28 and TRBJ2-2, with TRBD1 matching over 7 bases. Trimming took 2 bases from V and 1 from J; bases not matched to a gene: 4. The CDR3 length is 16 residues. Germline V gives CDR1 MDHEN, CDR2 SYDVKM. The CDR3 nucleotides read TGTGCCAGCAGTTTAACAGGGGCGATGAACACCGGGGAGCTGTTTTTT. Amino acids: CASSLTGAMNTGELFF.

V is TRBV2 and J is TRBJ2-7; 7 bases are shared with TRBD2. The CDR3 covers 16 residues. CDR1 SNHLY and CDR2 FYNNEI come from the germline V gene. Trimming at V came to 2 bases and at J to 4 bases, leaving 11 bases not matched to a gene. This CDR3 is CASSEMTSLGSYEQYF. The CDR3 bases are TGTGCCAGCAGTGAAATGACTAGCTTAGGGTCGTACGAGCAGTACTTC.

The chain uses TRBV28 and TRBJ1-5, with a weak D call TRBD1 (6 bases). The germline V gene has CDR1 MDHEN and CDR2 SYDVKM. The CDR3 contains 15 residues. Trimming took off 10 bases at V and 3 bases at J, with 19 bases between the two ends. The CDR3 is CATNRAITPNQPQHF. The DNA for the CDR3 is TGTGCCACGAACAGGGCCATCACCCCCAATCAGCCCCAGCATTTT.

The chain is built from TRBV2 and TRBJ2-2, with 7 bases matching TRBD1. Germline assignment: CDR1 SNHLY and CDR2 FYNNEI. Trimming removed 6 bases from V and 5 bases from J; junction bases left unmatched: 9. This CDR3 is built from 15 residues. The CDR3 loop is CASRAPGQITGELFF. In DNA, the CDR3 is TGTGCCAGCAGGGCCCCGGGACAGATTACCGGGGAGCTGTTTTTT.

The chain couples TRBV5-4 to TRBJ2-3, with D perhaps TRBD2 (5 bases). Between the trimmed V and J ends, which lost 1 base and 5 bases, there was a span of 11 bases. Germline CDR1 reads SGHNT; CDR2 reads YYREEE (reference sequence). This CDR3 comprises 14 residues. This CDR3 reads CASSLRAAGDTQYF. As DNA, the CDR3 is TGTGCCAGCAGCTTGCGAGCCGCGGGAGATACGCAGTATTTT.

This chain uses TRBV2 with TRBJ2-7; 10 bases map to TRBD1. The CDR3 sequence is 16 residues long. Germline V gene lookup returns CDR1 SNHLY and CDR2 FYNNEI. The V gene end was trimmed by 0 bases and the J gene end by 4 bases; junction bases not matched to a gene: 6. The CDR3 DNA follows: TGTGCCAGCAGTGAAGCGGTGACAGGGGGCCGGTACGAGCAGTACTTC. Residues: CASSEAVTGGRYEQYF.

This clone was observed a few times. This chain links TRBV28 with TRBJ2-3; 9 nucleotides agree with TRBD1. V was pared by 4 bases and J by 0 bases, with 5 bases of the junction left unmatched. Germline V gene sequence: CDR1 MDHEN, CDR2 SYDVKM. This CDR3 has 16 residues. CDR3 bases: TGTGCCAGCAGTTCATCCGGGACAGGGAGCACAGATACGCAGTATTTT. This encodes CASSSSGTGSTDTQYF.

The rearrangement uses TRBV30 and TRBJ2-7; possibly TRBD1 for D (6 bases). Germline CDR1 GTSNPN, CDR2 SVGIG (reference sequence). The CDR3 runs to 11 residues. V shed 3 bases and J shed 7 bases, with 10 bases lying between them. CDR3: CAWRQGREQYF. In DNA form, the CDR3 reads TGTGCCTGGAGACAGGGTCGGGAGCAGTACTTC.

The CDR3 protein is CASSFRTGMDEKLFF. The CDR3 DNA reads TGTGCCAGCAGCTTTCGGACAGGGATGGATGAAAAACTGTTTTTT. The chain carries TRBV5-6 and TRBJ1-4, with 8 bases that match TRBD1. Germline V gene data show CDR1 as SGHDT and CDR2 as YYEEEE. After removal of 2 bases from V and 6 bases from J, the junction contained 6 bases not matched to a gene. This CDR3 comprises 15 residues.

This sequence joins TRBV28 and TRBJ1-1; weak D call: TRBD1 (6 bases). The CDR3 sequence is 16 residues long. The germline gives CDR1 MDHEN, CDR2 SYDVKM. The V gene lost 4 bases and the J gene lost 1 base, with 16 bases spanning the gap. The CDR3 protein is CASSSRGDIPNTEAFF. Written as DNA, the CDR3 is TGTGCCAGCAGTTCCCGTGGGGACATTCCGAACACTGAAGCTTTCTTT.

The chain carries TRBV4-1 and TRBJ2-7, with 8 bases that match TRBD2. Germline trimming cut 3 bases from V and 5 bases from J; bases unmatched to any gene: 9. CDR1 is MGHRA, CDR2 YSYEKL, per germline. CDR3 length: 15 residues. The CDR3 loop reads CASSQEAGARHEQYF. The CDR3 region has the DNA TGCGCCAGCAGCCAGGAAGCGGGAGCAAGGCACGAGCAGTACTTC.

The rearrangement uses TRBV5-1 and TRBJ2-5, with 8 bases fitting TRBD2. CDR1 and CDR2 from the germline V gene are SGHRS and YFSETQ. The CDR3 extends over 16 amino acids. V lost 0 bases and J lost 0; bases outside the gene matches: 4. The DNA of the CDR3 is TGCGCCAGCAGCTTGGGTAGCGGGGCGAACCAAGAGACCCAGTACTTC. It is translated as CASSLGSGANQETQYF.

CDR3 loop: CASSDDSRGLKLFF. CDR3 coding DNA: TGTGCCAGCAGTGATGACAGCCGGGGACTGAAACTGTTTTTT. V usage is TRBV6-1 and J usage is TRBJ1-4; D might be TRBD1 (5 bases). Per germline, CDR1 MNHNS and CDR2 SASEGT. V was cut by 3 bases and J by 11 bases, with 16 bases left in between. This CDR3 has 14 amino acids.

This rearrangement joins TRBV7-8 to TRBJ2-1; 11 bases align to TRBD2. Germline V lookup: CDR1 SGHVS, CDR2 FQNEAQ. CDR3 size: 20 residues. With 3 bases clipped from V and 5 bases from J, the junction kept 18 bases outside the gene matches. The CDR3 reads CASSFLGLAGGDGLNNEQFF. The DNA of the CDR3 is TGTGCCAGCAGCTTCCTTGGGCTAGCGGGGGGCGACGGACTAAACAATGAGCAGTTCTTC.

The V call is TRBV27, the J call TRBJ1-5, with D uncertain. From germline, CDR1 is MNHEY and CDR2 SMNVEV (reference sequence). Trimming cost V 1 base and J 7 bases, with 5 bases left between them. There are 12 residues in the CDR3. The CDR3 reads CASSLFSQPQHF. DNA for the CDR3: TGTGCCAGCAGTTTATTTTCACAGCCCCAGCATTTT.

Turning to this clone: Relative to the germline gene, one junction end is altered; a read error may explain this. This specimen includes other DNA sequences encoding the same CDR3. The chain has TRBV29-1 and TRBJ2-7; 9 nucleotides agree with TRBD1. CDR1 is SQVTM and CDR2 is ANQGSEA in the germline V gene. The length of the CDR3 is 13 residues. The CDR3 bases are TGCAGCGTTGAGGGACAGGGTATGAGCGAGCAGTACTTT. Translation: CSVEGQGMSEQYF.

V usage is TRBV5-4 and J usage is TRBJ2-7, with 12 bases that match TRBD2. V trimming: 1 base; J trimming: 3 bases; junction bases outside the gene matches: 11. Germline-derived CDR1 and CDR2 are SGHNT and YYREEE (reference sequence). This CDR3 has 18 amino acids. The CDR3, as DNA: TGTGCCAGCAGCTTGATCAATCCTAGCGGGGGGGCTAGCTACGAGCAGTACTTC. This translates into CASSLINPSGGASYEQYF.

The V and J genes are TRBV15 and TRBJ1-2; TRBD1 agrees at 8 bases. Germline V gene lookup returns CDR1 LNHNV and CDR2 YYDKDF (reference sequence). Trimming took 2 bases from V and 5 from J; bases not matched to a gene: 4. The CDR3 runs 14 residues. The CDR3 DNA is TGTGCCACCAGCAGAACCACAGGGGGGTATGGCTACACCTTC. As protein: CATSRTTGGYGYTF.

The CDR3 coding sequence is TGTGCCAGCAGCTTAGAACATAGCGCAGATACGCAGTATTTT. Residues: CASSLEHSADTQYF. V usage is TRBV11-2 and J usage is TRBJ2-3, with D possibly TRBD2 on 5 matching bases. Germline lookup yields CDR1 SGHAT and CDR2 FQNNGV. The V end was cut by 0 bases, the J end by 4 bases, with 8 bases between. The CDR3 has 14 amino acids.

The chain links TRBV7-6 to TRBJ2-1; D is perhaps TRBD1 (6 bases). CDR3 length: 16 residues. Germline V gives CDR1 SGHVS, CDR2 FNYEAQ. V was trimmed by 5 bases and J by 2 bases, leaving 16 bases between them. The CDR3 DNA sequence: TGTGCCAGCAGCCCTAGTACAGGGTTGGCCTACAATGAGCAGTTCTTC. Translated, it gives CASSPSTGLAYNEQFF.

This chain links TRBV28 with TRBJ2-7; weak D call: TRBD2 (5 bases). The CDR3 consists of 16 residues. V was pared by 7 bases and J by 0 bases, with 19 bases between. Germline CDR1 is MDHEN and CDR2 is SYDVKM. CDR3 sequence (DNA): TGTGCCAGCACCCCCGGAGGAATCCCGAGCTCCTACGAGCAGTACTTC. This encodes CASTPGGIPSSYEQYF. Full variable domain (missing parts from reference TRBV28 and TRBJ2-7): DVKVTQSSRYLVKRTGEKVFLECVQDMDHENMFWYRQDPGLGLRLIYFSYDVKMKEKGDIPEGYSVSREKKERFSLILESASTNQTSMYLCASTPGGIPSSYEQYFGPGTRLTVT.

The gene calls are TRBV9 and TRBJ2-6; no clear D gene. Germline values: CDR1 SGDLS, CDR2 YYNGEE. There are 19 residues in the CDR3. V lost 0 bases, J lost 0 bases, and 16 bases lay in between. The CDR3 reads CASSVARDIYYSGANVLTF. CDR3 nucleotide sequence: TGTGCCAGCAGCGTAGCCCGAGATATTTACTACTCTGGGGCCAACGTCCTGACTTTC.

Only one count was recorded for this clone. The rearrangement links TRBV9 to TRBJ2-2; D not certain. Per the germline V gene, CDR1 is SGDLS and CDR2 is YYNGEE. CDR3 length: 13 residues. V was clipped by 0 bases and J by 6 bases, with 6 bases between them. This chain's CDR3 is CASSVDRAGELFF. CDR3 DNA: TGTGCCAGCAGCGTAGATCGGGCCGGGGAGCTGTTTTTT.

The gene calls are TRBV7-2 and TRBJ1-2; TRBD1 might be the D (6 bases). This CDR3 spans 17 amino acids. Germline V gene data show CDR1 as SGHTA and CDR2 as FQGNSA. Trimming took off 0 bases at V and 3 bases at J, with 17 bases between the two ends. Written as DNA, the CDR3 is TGTGCCAGCAGCTTAGCGCATCTGGACAGCGAAGACTATGGCTACACCTTC. This translates into CASSLAHLDSEDYGYTF.